A selection of T cell receptor beta chains follows, all from one sample in a study of human T cells and chemical hapten exposure. One entry per CDR3 protein results from TCRdb running MiXCR on the RACE reads. The sample has 30,000 to 40,000 distinct CDR3 sequences; more than 8% are singletons. The sequencing used whole blood, collected in connection with sensitization to the hapten diphenylcyclopropenone (DPC). The source of these receptors is a man aged 50 to 59 with alopecia areata. Some clones in this sample may be carry-over from other donors' samples. Each CDR3 is given with its conserved first and last residue. Each record gives: D gene, clone size, J gene, V gene, CDR3 DNA, CDR3 protein. A D gene is named only where the DNA matches it firmly. Clone size is stated in some rows and not others, as once, few, many or a class when expanded.

-	many	TRBJ1-2	TRBV6-2/TRBV6-3	TGTGCCAGCAGGTCGACGACATATGGCTACACCTTC	CASRSTTYGYTF
-	-	TRBJ2-1	TRBV29-1	TGCAGCGCAACAGGACCCAACTACAATGAGCAGTTCTTC	CSATGPNYNEQFF
-	many	TRBJ2-1	TRBV28	TGTGCCAGCAGTTTAACCAGGAATGAGCAGTTCTTC	CASSLTRNEQFF
-	many	TRBJ2-1	TRBV3-1	TGTGCCAGCAGCCAACATCCCGAGCAGTTCTTC	CASSQHPEQFF
-	many	TRBJ1-5	TRBV18	TGTGCCAGCTCACAGGCGAGGAGCAATCAGCCCCAGCATTTT	CASSQARSNQPQHF
-	few	TRBJ2-3	TRBV9	TGTGCCAGCAGTGGGGACGGAGGTTACACAGATACGCAGTATTTT	CASSGDGGYTDTQYF
TRBD1	many	TRBJ1-5	TRBV20-1	TGCAGTGCCAAAACAGGGGGATTTAGCAATCAGCCCCAGCATTTT	CSAKTGGFSNQPQHF
TRBD1	many	TRBJ2-7	TRBV5-1	TGCGCCAGCAGCAACCCCGGCCTACAGGGGATAACTACCTACGAGCAGTACTTC	CASSNPGLQGITTYEQYF
TRBD1	many	TRBJ1-1	TRBV29-1	TGCAGCGGCGGACAGGGATTGAACACTGAAGCTTTCTTT	CSGGQGLNTEAFF
-	-	TRBJ1-6	TRBV18	TGTGCCAGCTCACCGGGAGAGGGCAACAATTCACCCCTCCACTTT	CASSPGEGNNSPLHF
-	few	TRBJ2-2	TRBV3-2	TGTGCCAGCAGCTCGCGAAGACTAGCGGGGGTAGCCGGGGAGCTGTTTTTT	CASSSRRLAGVAGELFF
TRBD1	few	TRBJ2-1	TRBV28	TGTGCCAGCAGTATCCGGGACAGGGAAGGGAGTGAGCAGTTCTTC	CASSIRDREGSEQFF
-	many	TRBJ2-1	TRBV7-2	TGTGCCAGCAGCCAGAAGGGACCCAGAGCCTACAATGAGCAGTTCTTC	CASSQKGPRAYNEQFF
-	few	TRBJ2-1	TRBV30	TGTGCCTGGAGTGAAGCTAGCACGTGGGGTGAGCAGTTCTTC	CAWSEASTWGEQFF
TRBD2	many	TRBJ2-7	TRBV9	TGTGCCAGCAGCAGAACGGGACTAGCGGATGACGAGCAGTACTTC	CASSRTGLADDEQYF
-	few	TRBJ2-7	TRBV5-4	TGTGCCAGCAGCGGGGACGTGGGGACGCTGAACTTC	CASSGDVGTLNF
TRBD2	-	TRBJ2-7	TRBV2	TGTGCCAGCACAGCGGGAGGCGGGGAGCAGTACTTC	CASTAGGGEQYF
-	few	TRBJ2-3	TRBV20-1	TGCAGTGCTAGACTAGCCTCCCTCGCAGATACGCAGTATTTT	CSARLASLADTQYF
-	few	TRBJ2-3	TRBV4-3	TGCGCCAGCAGCCAAGGTCACAGGGACGCAGATACGCAGTATTTT	CASSQGHRDADTQYF
-	many	TRBJ1-5	TRBV6-1	TGTGCCAGCAGTCTTCAAGACGATCAGCCCCAGCATTTT	CASSLQDDQPQHF
TRBD1	few	TRBJ2-7	TRBV5-6	TGTGCCAGCAGCTTGAAACCCCAGGGGGCCTACGAGCAGTACTTC	CASSLKPQGAYEQYF
-	-	TRBJ2-7	TRBV7-2	TGTGCCAGCAGGTTCGCCGCGGAAGGGGCCTACGAGCAGTACTTC	CASRFAAEGAYEQYF
-	few	TRBJ2-2	TRBV5-1	TGCGCCAGCAGCTTGTCGGGCAGACCTAACACCGGGGAGCTGTTTTTT	CASSLSGRPNTGELFF
TRBD1	-	TRBJ2-1	TRBV10-3	TGTGCCATCAGTGACCCTTACAGGGGTGAGCAGTTCTTC	CAISDPYRGEQFF
-	many	TRBJ1-1	TRBV20-1	TGCAGTGCCAGGTTGGGTGAAGCTTTCTTT	CSARLGEAFF
TRBD1	-	TRBJ2-5	TRBV11-2	TGTGCCAGCAGCAACGCCGGGACAGGGTGGGAGACCCAGTACTTC	CASSNAGTGWETQYF
-	many	TRBJ2-3	TRBV7-3	TGTGCCAGCAGCCTTAGCGGAGGGGGGACTGTTGATACGCAGTATTTT	CASSLSGGGTVDTQYF
-	many	TRBJ2-3	TRBV7-2	TGTGCCATCCGATCCTCGGGCGGGACGCAGTATTTT	CAIRSSGGTQYF
-	many	TRBJ2-7	TRBV7-2	TGTGCCAGCAGCCCGGGGGCGCCTCACGAGCAGTACTTC	CASSPGAPHEQYF
TRBD2	few	TRBJ2-1	TRBV28	TGTGCCAGCAGTTTAGGTGGTGCTAGCGGTTACAATGAGCAGTTCTTC	CASSLGGASGYNEQFF
TRBD1	many	TRBJ2-3	TRBV24-1	TGTGCCACCAGTGATGGGACAGGAACAGATACGCAGTATTTT	CATSDGTGTDTQYF
TRBD2	many	TRBJ2-7	TRBV2	TGTGCCAGCAGCCAGGGACTACACAGCTCCTACGAGCAGTACTTC	CASSQGLHSSYEQYF
TRBD2	many	TRBJ2-1	TRBV5-1	TGCGCCTCCTCGGCTAGCGGGAGATATGAGCAGTTCTTC	CASSASGRYEQFF
-	-	TRBJ1-2	TRBV11-2	TGTGCCAGCAGCATCAGTGCAGGGTCTAACTATGGCTACACCTTC	CASSISAGSNYGYTF
-	many	TRBJ1-2	TRBV6-5	TGTGCCAGCAGCTCCTTAGGGGGAGACTATGGCTACACCTTC	CASSSLGGDYGYTF
-	few	TRBJ1-2	TRBV28	TGTGCCAGCTACGAGGGCACAGACTATGGCTACACCTTC	CASYEGTDYGYTF
TRBD1	medium-sized	TRBJ2-7	TRBV30	TGTGCCTGGAGTCGCAGGGGGCTCTACGAGCAGTACTTC	CAWSRRGLYEQYF
-	many	TRBJ2-5	TRBV5-1	TGCGCCAGCAGCTTGGTTGACGGCCAAGAGACCCAGTACTTC	CASSLVDGQETQYF
-	many	TRBJ2-1	TRBV29-1	TGCAGCGTCACCGATGGAGTACCTGAGCAGTTCTTC	CSVTDGVPEQFF
TRBD1	many	TRBJ2-7	TRBV6-5	TGTGCCAGCAGTGACCACGGGACAGACCCCTACGAGCAGTACTTC	CASSDHGTDPYEQYF
-	many	TRBJ2-3	TRBV5-1	TGCGCCAGCAGCTTTGCCATTGGAATAGATACGCAGTATTTT	CASSFAIGIDTQYF